A single sample is the source of the 5 T cell receptor beta chains below, sequenced in a study of blood T cell repertoires in COVID-19. Libraries were prepared by immunoSEQ multiplex PCR; TCRdb keeps only in-frame clonotypes and omits some of them. This sample has about 70,000 clones, with 75% to 85% found just once. The sample comprised peripheral blood. The receptors originated from a man between 65 and 80 years old who had recovered from COVID-19.

The chain uses TRBV3-1 (or the pseudogene TRBV3-2) and TRBJ2-1, with TRBD2 matching over 8 bases. Losses at the gene ends were 0 bases for V and 6 bases for J; bases not matched to a gene: 10. In germline, CDR1 is LGHDT, CDR2 YNNKEL (reference sequence). The CDR3 is made up of 17 amino acids. The chain's CDR3 is CASSQDYGGGKLNEQFF. The CDR3 bases are TGTGCCAGCAGCCAAGACTACGGGGGGGGCAAACTCAATGAGCAGTTCTTC.

The chain links TRBV6-2 or TRBV6-3 to TRBJ2-1, with 10 bases that match TRBD2. Germline V gene sequence: CDR1 MNHEY, CDR2 SVGEGT. Germline trimming cut 0 bases from V and 5 bases from J; bases unmatched to any gene: 10. This CDR3 spans 18 amino acids. The CDR3, as DNA: TGTGCCAGCAGTTACTCGGTTTCTAGCGGGAGCCCGAACAATGAGCAGTTCTTC. Protein: CASSYSVSSGSPNNEQFF.

The chain links TRBV5-8 to TRBJ1-4; no clear D gene. The CDR3 has 15 residues. In germline, CDR1 is SGHTS, CDR2 YDEGEE. Trimming stripped 3 bases from V and 0 bases from J, with 9 bases between. The CDR3: CASSSSSATNEKLFF. As DNA, the CDR3 is TGTGCCAGCAGCTCGTCGAGTGCAACTAATGAAAAACTGTTTTTT.

The chain uses TRBV15 and TRBJ2-7; D ambiguous. The CDR3 is 14 amino acids. The germline V and J ends were trimmed by 0 bases and 2 bases, with 8 bases remaining between them. CDR1 and CDR2 (germline): LNHNV, YYDKDF (reference sequence). CDR3 coding DNA: TGTGCCACCAGCAGAGATCTGGCCGCCTACGAGCAGTACTTC. It codes for CATSRDLAAYEQYF. Using reference TRBV15 and TRBJ2-7 for the parts outside the CDR3, the full variable domain is DAMVIQNPRYQVTQFGKPVTLSCSQTLNHNVMYWYQQKSSQAPKLLFHYYDKDFNNEADTPDNFQSRRPNTSFCFLDIRSPGLGDTAMYLCATSRDLAAYEQYFGPGTRLTVT.

This clone was seen only a few times. The chain is built from TRBV7-2 and TRBJ2-3; 7 positions agree with TRBD2. This CDR3 comprises 15 residues. The V and J ends lost 2 bases and 6 bases, in that order; junction bases with no gene match: 8. Germline V lookup: CDR1 SGHTA, CDR2 FQGNSA. The CDR3 sequence: CASSLIWGGQDTQYF. The CDR3 bases are TGTGCCAGCAGCTTAATTTGGGGAGGGCAGGATACGCAGTATTTT.